The 20 T cell receptor beta chains below all came from one sample that was sequenced in a study of PD-1 blockade in classical Hodgkin lymphoma. All the patients suffered relapse after autologous stem cell transplantation, and brentuximab vedotin exposure differed. The protocol was immunoSEQ multiplex PCR, while the TCRdb copy is restricted to in-frame clones and leaves out a portion. The sample has about 100,000 clones, 85% to 90% seen once; the top ten hold under 8%. The sequencing used peripheral blood mononuclear cells (PBMCs), collected before the second cycle of nivolumab. The receptors stem from a human donor with classical Hodgkin lymphoma.

The rearrangement links TRBV11-3 to TRBJ2-1, with TRBD2 identical over 14 bases. V lost 4 bases, J lost 7 bases, and 3 bases stayed unmatched. CDR1 and CDR2 from the germline V gene are SGHNT and YENEEA. The CDR3 runs 15 residues. The CDR3 DNA sequence: TGTGCCAGCAGCTGGACTAGCGGGGGGTATAATGAGCAGTTCTTC. Encoded protein: CASSWTSGGYNEQFF.

The chain joins TRBV29-1 to TRBJ1-1; D call uncertain. CDR3 length: 13 amino acids. The germline CDR1 and CDR2 sequences are SQVTM and ANQGSEA. The germline V and J ends were trimmed by 8 bases and 0 bases, with 13 bases remaining between them. The CDR3 is CSPMGGLNTEAFF. CDR3 bases: TGCAGCCCAATGGGCGGTCTGAACACTGAAGCTTTCTTT.

This chain joins TRBV5-8 and TRBJ2-4; 9 bases align to TRBD1. The CDR3 is 14 residues long. V was pared by 2 bases and J by 7 bases, with 4 bases of the junction left unmatched. Germline V gives CDR1 SGHTS, CDR2 YDEGEE. The CDR3 here is CASSLGTGRNIQYF. The CDR3 coding sequence is TGTGCCAGCAGCTTAGGGACAGGGAGGAACATTCAGTACTTC.

The chain has TRBV10-3 and TRBJ2-2; 10 bases agree with TRBD1. CDR3 length: 15 amino acids. The V and J ends lost 6 bases and 7 bases, in that order; junction bases with no gene match: 8. Germline V gene data show CDR1 as ENHRY and CDR2 as SYGVKD. The CDR3 DNA reads TGTGCCATCAGAGAGGGGACAGGGGCAGGCGGGGAGCTGTTTTTT. Amino acid sequence: CAIREGTGAGGELFF.

The chain recombines TRBV9 with TRBJ2-1, with D maybe TRBD2 (5 bases). This CDR3 is built from 16 residues. The germline V gene encodes CDR1 SGDLS and CDR2 YYNGEE. V was clipped by 0 bases and J by 8 bases, with 18 bases between them. The CDR3 reads CASSVGFRTLWDEQFF. DNA of the CDR3: TGTGCCAGCAGCGTAGGCTTTAGGACTCTCTGGGATGAGCAGTTCTTC.

The rearrangement joins TRBV9 to TRBJ2-7; 11 nucleotides align to TRBD1. The CDR3 is made up of 15 amino acids. Germline V gene sequence: CDR1 SGDLS, CDR2 YYNGEE. Trimming took 3 bases from V and 4 from J; bases not matched to a gene: 6. The CDR3 nucleotides read TGTGCCAGCAGCGCCCCGGGACAGGGGGTTTACGAGCAGTACTTC. Translated, it gives CASSAPGQGVYEQYF.

The chain uses TRBV5-1 and TRBJ2-1; tentative D call: TRBD1 (6 bases). The CDR3 runs to 16 residues. The germline CDR1 and CDR2 sequences are SGHRS and YFSETQ. The germline V and J ends were trimmed by 2 bases and 2 bases, with 14 bases remaining between them. The CDR3 DNA is TGCGCCAGCAGCTTACAGGGCGAGGTCACCTACAATGAGCAGTTCTTC. Translation: CASSLQGEVTYNEQFF. The full variable domain, completed using reference TRBV5-1 and TRBJ2-1, is KAGVTQTPRYLIKTRGQQVTLSCSPISGHRSVSWYQQTPGQGLQFLFEYFSETQRNKGNFPGRFSGRQFSNSRSEMNVSTLELGDSALYLCASSLQGEVTYNEQFFGPGTRLTVL.

Notes on this clone: Other DNA variants within this sample encode the same CDR3. V gene TRBV29-1 combines with J gene TRBJ2-7; weak D call: TRBD2 (5 bases). The CDR3 has 13 residues. V lost 5 bases, J lost 2 bases, and 13 bases lay in between. The V gene's germline CDR1 is SQVTM and CDR2 ANQGSEA. The CDR3 here is CSVPRTPAYEQYF. CDR3 nucleotide sequence: TGCAGCGTTCCAAGGACTCCGGCCTACGAGCAGTACTTC.

This clone was counted once. V and J are TRBV10-3 and TRBJ1-5, with TRBD1 matching over 7 bases. Germline V gene lookup returns CDR1 ENHRY and CDR2 SYGVKD. The CDR3 extends over 12 amino acids. V lost 10 bases to trimming and J lost 7 bases; unmatched junction nucleotides: 7. The CDR3 DNA sequence: TGTGCCACCGGTCAGGGGGAACAGCCCCAGCATTTT. It translates to CATGQGEQPQHF.

This rearrangement joins TRBV5-1 to TRBJ2-6; no reliable D call. Trimming stripped 1 base from V and 1 base from J, with 0 bases between. From germline, CDR1 is SGHRS and CDR2 YFSETQ. The CDR3 contains 13 residues. CDR3 region: CASSLSGANVLTF. For the CDR3, the DNA is TGCGCCAGCAGCTTGTCTGGGGCCAACGTCCTGACTTTC.

The chain employs TRBV27 and TRBJ2-3; no firm D call. Trimming cost V 3 bases and J 4 bases, with 8 bases left between them. This CDR3 spans 13 amino acids. The germline CDR1 and CDR2 sequences are MNHEY and SMNVEV (reference sequence). CDR3 nucleotide sequence: TGTGCCAGCAGTTTTTATCCTGCAGATACGCAGTATTTT. Translating gives CASSFYPADTQYF.

In DNA, the CDR3 is TGTGCCAGCAGCGTGGGGGCGGGGGTAGGCGAGCAGTACTTC. This sequence encodes CASSVGAGVGEQYF. This chain links TRBV9 with TRBJ2-7; perhaps TRBD2 as D (7 bases). V gave up 2 bases and J gave up 6 bases, with 15 bases separating them. Germline assignment: CDR1 SGDLS and CDR2 YYNGEE. This CDR3 is 14 amino acids long.

V usage is TRBV29-1 and J usage is TRBJ2-1; unclear D gene. The V end lost 3 bases, the J end lost 5 bases, and 5 bases lay between the germline ends. The V gene's germline CDR1 is SQVTM and CDR2 ANQGSEA. There are 11 residues in the CDR3. The CDR3: CSVDADNEQFF. In nucleotides, the CDR3 is TGCAGCGTTGACGCCGACAATGAGCAGTTCTTC.

This clone showed up just once. This sequence joins TRBV21-1 and TRBJ2-4; the table's D call TRBD1 went unverified against the DNA. TRBV21-1 is termed a pseudogene. This CDR3 contains 17 residues. The CDR3, as DNA: TGTGCCACCGACCGGGACAGTCTATTCTTAGCCAAAAACATTCAGTACTTC. Its translation: CATDRDSLFLAKNIQYF.

The CDR3 loop reads CASSQGFPGVNIQYF. As DNA, the CDR3 is TGCGCCAGCAGCCAAGGTTTTCCAGGGGTGAACATTCAGTACTTC. The gene calls are TRBV4-3 and TRBJ2-4; possible D gene TRBD1, 6 bases. The germline CDR1 and CDR2 sequences are LGHNA and YSLEER. The ends were cut back, 1 base at V and 7 bases at J, with 14 bases in the middle. The CDR3 contains 15 residues.

This clone turned up a few times. This chain connects TRBV4-1 to TRBJ2-7; a possible D gene is TRBD2 (5 bases). The germline V and J ends were trimmed by 4 bases and 4 bases, with 17 bases remaining between them. The CDR3 has 15 residues. The germline V gene has CDR1 MGHRA and CDR2 YSYEKL. The CDR3 spells CASSPRSEGLYEQYF. The DNA of the CDR3 is TGCGCCAGCAGCCCAAGGAGCGAGGGATTATACGAGCAGTACTTC.

This chain links TRBV2 with TRBJ2-2; D uncertain. V was trimmed by 2 bases and J by 0 bases, leaving 10 bases between them. The CDR3 is 16 amino acids. The V gene's germline CDR1 is SNHLY and CDR2 FYNNEI. The CDR3 region is CASSESRPTNTGELFF. The CDR3 DNA reads as TGTGCCAGCAGTGAATCGAGACCCACGAACACCGGGGAGCTGTTTTTT.

The rearrangement links TRBV9 to TRBJ1-6; the match to TRBD1 covers 9 bases. V lost 3 bases to trimming and J lost 7 bases; unmatched junction nucleotides: 2. The germline V gene encodes CDR1 SGDLS and CDR2 YYNGEE. The CDR3 extends over 14 amino acids. The CDR3 sequence is CASSGTGENSPLHF. The CDR3 DNA reads as TGTGCCAGCAGCGGGACAGGGGAAAATTCACCCCTCCACTTT. The whole variable domain, remainder taken from reference TRBV9 and TRBJ1-6, is DSGVTQTPKHLITATGQRVTLRCSPRSGDLSVYWYQQSLDQGLQFLIQYYNGEERAKGNILERFSAQQFPDLHSELNLSSLELGDSALYFCASSGTGENSPLHFGNGTRLTVT.

The chain employs TRBV4-3 and TRBJ2-1; 8 bases map to TRBD2. The junction had 5 bases not matched to a gene; V was cut back by 2 bases and J by 2 bases. Germline values: CDR1 LGHNA, CDR2 YSLEER. This CDR3 is built from 16 residues. CDR3 region: CASSQSSGGTYNEQFF. CDR3 DNA: TGCGCCAGCAGCCAATCCTCGGGGGGGACCTACAATGAGCAGTTCTTC.

This rearrangement joins TRBV29-1 to TRBJ2-3; possible D gene TRBD1, 6 bases. The CDR3 totals 12 residues. V gave up 6 bases and J gave up 4 bases, with 11 bases separating them. In germline, CDR1 is SQVTM, CDR2 ANQGSEA. CDR3 residues: CSVVQGPDTQYF. The CDR3 DNA reads TGCAGCGTGGTACAGGGTCCAGATACGCAGTATTTT.